Each of the 16 T cell receptor beta chains below was sequenced from the same sample in a study of vaccination and CD4 T cells after COVID-19. As for treatment: approximately 10-day PBMC culture with coronavirus spike peptide pools or control peptides (ViraFEST assay). Antigens for these TCRs are unknown. The Oncomine TCR Beta short-read assay generated sequence data from the DNA of cultured CD4+ T cells. In TCRdb, the PCR reads were re-called with MiXCR into one record per CDR3 protein. The data show approximately 26,000 distinct CDR3 sequences, with 40% to 45% seen just once and around 9.9% held by the top ten. The sequenced material came from CD4+ T cells from blood, cultured in vitro. Receptors were obtained from a human donor who had recovered from COVID-19.

V gene TRBV28 combines with J gene TRBJ2-2, with 11 bases lining up with TRBD1. Germline V gene data show CDR1 as MDHEN and CDR2 as SYDVKM. V gave up 8 bases and J gave up 5 bases; unmatched junction bases: 4. CDR3 length equals 14 residues. The CDR3 DNA is TGTGCCAGCGACGGACAGGGGGCAACCGGGGAGCTGTTTTTT. Residues: CASDGQGATGELFF. The whole variable domain, filled in from reference TRBV28 and TRBJ2-2, reads DVKVTQSSRYLVKRTGEKVFLECVQDMDHENMFWYRQDPGLGLRLIYFSYDVKMKEKGDIPEGYSVSREKKERFSLILESASTNQTSMYLCASDGQGATGELFFGEGSRLTVL.

The chain has TRBV27 and TRBJ2-2, with D unresolved. V gave up 2 bases and J gave up 4 bases, with 2 bases separating them. Germline values: CDR1 MNHEY, CDR2 SMNVEV (reference sequence). This CDR3 comprises 12 residues. CDR3 sequence reads: CASSLITGELFF. The CDR3 bases are TGTGCCAGCAGTTTAATCACCGGGGAGCTGTTTTTT.

The chain recombines TRBV5-4 with TRBJ1-2; TRBD1 is a possible D gene (5 bases). This CDR3 is built from 14 residues. Germline CDR1 and CDR2: SGHNT and YYREEE (reference sequence). Trimming cost V 0 bases and J 4 bases, with 10 bases left between them. The CDR3: CASSLEGERYGYTF. CDR3 DNA sequence: TGTGCCAGCAGCTTGGAAGGGGAACGCTATGGCTACACCTTC. The whole variable domain, remainder taken from reference TRBV5-4 and TRBJ1-2, is ETGVTQSPTHLIKTRGQQVTLRCSSQSGHNTVSWYQQALGQGPQFIFQYYREEENGRGNFPPRFSGLQFPNYSSELNVNALELDDSALYLCASSLEGERYGYTFGSGTRLTVV.

The rearrangement links TRBV6-5 to TRBJ2-7; D is ambiguous. Germline lookup yields CDR1 MNHEY and CDR2 SVGAGI. Trimming removed 0 bases from V and 2 bases from J, with 11 bases in between. This CDR3 is built from 15 residues. CDR3 nucleotides: TGTGCCAGCAGTTACTCGTCGGCCCCCACCTACGAGCAGTACTTC. Protein product: CASSYSSAPTYEQYF.

This clonotype was detected a few times. The chain is built from TRBV20-1 and TRBJ2-5, with 14 bases fitting TRBD2. This CDR3 contains 18 residues. Trimming took 0 bases from V and 5 from J; bases not matched to a gene: 11. The germline V gene has CDR1 DFQATT and CDR2 SNEGSKA (reference sequence). The CDR3 reads CSARDLTSGGADDETQYF. DNA for the CDR3: TGCAGTGCTAGAGATTTGACTAGCGGGGGGGCCGATGACGAGACCCAGTACTTC.

This clonotype turned up a few times. The chain is built from TRBV20-1 and TRBJ2-1, with 7 bases that match TRBD1. Germline trimming cut 5 bases from V and 2 bases from J; bases unmatched to any gene: 6. The length of the CDR3 is 14 residues. The germline CDR1 and CDR2 sequences are DFQATT and SNEGSKA (reference sequence). The CDR3 sequence: CSADDRATYNEQFF. In DNA form, the CDR3 reads TGCAGTGCTGATGACAGGGCCACCTACAATGAGCAGTTCTTC.

The chain has TRBV20-1 and TRBJ2-2, with no clear D. V was shortened by 1 base and J by 7 bases, with 7 bases between the two germline ends. The CDR3 runs to 12 residues. The germline V gene encodes CDR1 DFQATT and CDR2 SNEGSKA (reference sequence). CDR3 sequence (DNA): TGCAGTGCTAGAGTCGCCGGCGGGGAGCTGTTTTTT. The encoded protein is CSARVAGGELFF.

The sample holds a few counts of this clonotype. The chain uses TRBV10-1 and TRBJ2-5, with 7 bases identical to TRBD2. The CDR3 covers 13 residues. The J segment lost 7 bases and the V segment lost 7 bases, leaving 9 bases of the junction unmatched. Germline values: CDR1 WNHNN, CDR2 SYGVQD (reference sequence). CDR3 in amino acids: CASNRERDTTQYF. As DNA, the CDR3 is TGCGCCAGCAACCGGGAGCGGGATACGACCCAGTACTTC.

The chain has TRBV4-3 and TRBJ1-5; D gene uncertain. This CDR3 is built from 13 residues. The V and J ends lost 0 bases and 9 bases respectively, with 9 bases between them. Looked up from germline, CDR1 is LGHNA and CDR2 is YSLEER. CDR3 DNA sequence: TGCGCCAGCAGCCAAGAATCTGGGGTGCCCCAGCATTTT. It specifies CASSQESGVPQHF.

This clonotype has only a few counts. The chain is built from TRBV10-2 and TRBJ2-3; 7 positions match TRBD1. CDR1 is WSHSY and CDR2 is SAAADI in the germline V gene. The CDR3 has 15 residues. Losses at the gene ends were 3 bases for V and 1 base for J; bases not matched to a gene: 4. The CDR3 region has the DNA TGCGCCAGCAGTGAAAGAGGACAGGGCACAGATACGCAGTATTTT. Amino acid sequence: CASSERGQGTDTQYF.

This chain connects TRBV6-1 to TRBJ1-2; the D gene is possibly TRBD1 (5 bases). The length of the CDR3 is 12 residues. V dropped 7 bases and J dropped 8 bases, with 14 bases sitting between them. Germline-derived CDR1 and CDR2 are MNHNS and SASEGT. For the CDR3, the DNA is TGTGCCAGCACCAACGGGGGGAAAGGCTACACCTTC. Translation gives CASTNGGKGYTF.

V is TRBV7-8 and J is TRBJ2-7, with TRBD1 matching over 8 bases. Trimming removed 5 bases from V and 6 bases from J; junction bases left unmatched: 3. From germline, CDR1 is SGHVS and CDR2 FQNEAQ. This CDR3 comprises 12 residues. CDR3 sequence (DNA): TGTGCCAGCAGCATCGACAGGGGCGAGCAGTACTTC. Translation gives CASSIDRGEQYF.

J is TRBJ1-2 and V is TRBV5-6; D not resolved. This CDR3 has 12 residues. Germline V gene lookup returns CDR1 SGHDT and CDR2 YYEEEE. V was clipped by 0 bases and J by 8 bases, with 8 bases between them. For the CDR3, the DNA is TGTGCCAGCAGCTTGGTGGCGAGCGGCTACACCTTC. Translated: CASSLVASGYTF.

The chain uses TRBV11-3 and TRBJ1-2; 7 bases line up with TRBD1. Germline CDR1 reads SGHNT; CDR2 reads YENEEA. The CDR3 spans 13 residues. J was trimmed by 4 bases and V by 6 bases; bases with no gene match: 5. In DNA form, the CDR3 reads TGTGCCAGCAGTCGGGGACAGACCTATGGCTACACCTTC. This translates into CASSRGQTYGYTF.

V gene TRBV11-2 combines with J gene TRBJ1-1; unclear D gene. Germline V gene sequence: CDR1 SGHAT, CDR2 FQNNGV. The ends were cut back, 5 bases at V and 0 bases at J, with 13 bases in the middle. The CDR3 has 15 residues. In DNA form, the CDR3 reads TGTGCCAGCAGCATCACGACCGGGATGAACACTGAAGCTTTCTTT. This sequence encodes CASSITTGMNTEAFF.

V gene TRBV2 combines with J gene TRBJ2-6; no definite D call. The length of the CDR3 is 14 residues. Per the germline V gene, CDR1 is SNHLY and CDR2 is FYNNEI. V lost 4 bases to trimming and J lost 0 bases, with 4 bases between them. CDR3 in amino acids: CASSASSGANVLTF. CDR3 in DNA: TGTGCCAGCAGTGCTAGCTCTGGGGCCAACGTCCTGACTTTC.